The T cell receptor (beta chain) under discussion was sequenced for a study of T cells expressing NK-cell markers. In the study overall: Sequencing of TCR beta repertoires drew on sorted CD3+CD56+NKG2C+, CD3+CD56+NKG2C- and CD3+CD56-NKG2C+ T cells.

No DNA is given; TCRdb re-called the 5' RACE reads and lists each CDR3 protein once. The listing records 550,000 or so distinct CDR3 sequences. Per the germline V gene, CDR1 is SNHLY and CDR2 is FYNNEI. The CDR3 has 12 amino acids. The specimen sequenced was blood T cells: a sorted CD56 or NKG2C T cell subset, CD4+ or CD8+ T cells, or bulk PBMC T cells (not recorded which). The TCR comes from a man aged 18 to 30 in good health. The chain is built from TRBV2 and TRBJ2-5; as DNA is missing, the TRBD1 call by TCRdb cannot be tested. CDR3 sequence: CANSDRQETQYF.